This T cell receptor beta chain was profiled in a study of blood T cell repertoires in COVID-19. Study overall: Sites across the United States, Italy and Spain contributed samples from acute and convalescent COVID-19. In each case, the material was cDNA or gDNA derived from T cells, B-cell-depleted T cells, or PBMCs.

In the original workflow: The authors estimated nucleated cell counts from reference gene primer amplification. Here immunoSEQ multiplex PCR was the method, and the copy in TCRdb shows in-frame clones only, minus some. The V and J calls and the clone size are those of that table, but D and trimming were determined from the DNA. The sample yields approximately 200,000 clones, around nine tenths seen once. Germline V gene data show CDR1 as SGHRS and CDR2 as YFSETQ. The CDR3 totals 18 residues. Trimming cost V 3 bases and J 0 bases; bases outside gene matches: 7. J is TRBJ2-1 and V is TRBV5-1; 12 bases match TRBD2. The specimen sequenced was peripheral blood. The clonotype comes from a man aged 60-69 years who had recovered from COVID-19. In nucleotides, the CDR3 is TGCGCCAGCAGCTGGGCTAGCGGGGGGGCAATCTCCTACAATGAGCAGTTCTTC. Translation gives CASSWASGGAISYNEQFF.